The entry below describes one T cell receptor (beta chain). Its target antigen remains unknown. No per-base quality is available; no much larger clone lies one base away. The sample originates from a study of blood T cell repertoires in COVID-19 (dated by TCRdb to about 2020). Study-level background: Samples covering the acute and convalescent phases of COVID-19 were provided by collaborators in the United States, Italy and Spain. The samples were drawn from two sources: the first 160 participants of the ongoing ImmuneRACE study, and fewer than 1,500 subjects contributed by 6 global collaborators. Deeply sampled blood TCRbeta repertoires from subjects exposed to, actively infected with, or recovered from COVID-19 were included in the dataset. The material from the prospective study consisted of cDNA or gDNA derived from T cells, B-cell-depleted T cells, or PBMCs. Nearly every sample came with metadata listing a de-identified subject ID, COVID-19 status, age in years and sex. The repertoires were released in a freely available public database meant as a resource for research on the immune response to SARS-CoV-2. Where available, HLA class I and class II types were taken from metadata supplied by the sample provider and were not determined by assay-based typing.

TCRbeta CDR3 regions were amplified from genomic DNA by means of the immunoSEQ Assay, a bias-controlled multiplex PCR. Processing in the source paper ran as follows. The number of nucleated cells in each sample was estimated from the amplification of reference gene primers within the assay. To quantify the absolute abundance of each unique TCRbeta CDR3 rearrangement, sequence reads were collapsed and filtered. Productive Simpson clonality was computed per sample as the square root of Simpson's diversity index over productive rearrangements. TCRdb took over this immuneACCESS table, retaining in-frame rearrangements with V and J assigned. Such tables are incomplete; in checked studies, under half of the missing clones stem from an unresolved V gene, and the remainder is unexplained. D and trimming were read from the DNA, whereas the V and J calls and clone size are those reported in that table. The sample table contains some 270,000 clones; only one count was recorded for 75% to 90% of them. In total, the top ten clones hold roughly 4.3% of the sample.

There are 18 amino acids in the CDR3, from cysteine to phenylalanine inclusive. The CDR3 DNA has 54 bases and is translated from base 1. CDR1 and CDR2 are drawn from the germline V gene: MDHEN, SYDVKM. Trimming leaves V shorter by 3 bases and J shorter by 2 bases, with the junction holding 13 bases beyond the gene matches. On the study overall, not on this receptor specifically: The amount of clinical and demographic metadata varied by source and participant and was provided uncurated.

In the prospective study, participants were about 18 to 100 years old, resided in 24 geographic areas of the United States, and were enrolled through a virtual design. In the prospective study, cohorts were assigned on the basis of participant-reported clinical history obtained from a screening survey and a study questionnaire. Mobile phlebotomists in the prospective study collected whole blood, serum and a nasopharyngeal or oropharyngeal swab from every participant. Additional blood draws and questionnaires over an approximately 2-month period could optionally be provided by prospective study participants. Prospective study blood samples were shipped either frozen or at room temperature before DNA extraction.

The sequence was obtained from a young woman with acute COVID-19. The rearranged chain carries TRBV28 and TRBJ2-1; 7 bases in the junction line up with TRBD1. What was sequenced was PBMCs or T cells enriched from blood (not recorded which). The DNA sequence is given as TGTGCCAGCAGTTTTCACCAGCAAGACAGGGAAACCTACAATGAGCAGTTCTTC. Its amino acids are CASSFHQQDRETYNEQFF.